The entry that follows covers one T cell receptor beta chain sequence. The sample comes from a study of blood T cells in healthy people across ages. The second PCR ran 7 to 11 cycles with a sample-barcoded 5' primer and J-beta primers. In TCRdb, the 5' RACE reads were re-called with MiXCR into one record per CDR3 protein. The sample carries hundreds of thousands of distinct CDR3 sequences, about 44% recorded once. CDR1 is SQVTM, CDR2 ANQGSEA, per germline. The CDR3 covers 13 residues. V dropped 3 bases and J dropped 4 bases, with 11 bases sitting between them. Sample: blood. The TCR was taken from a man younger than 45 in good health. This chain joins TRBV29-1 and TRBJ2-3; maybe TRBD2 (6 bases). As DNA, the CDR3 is TGCAGCGTTGAGGAGGGAGCCGCAGATACGCAGTATTTT. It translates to CSVEEGAADTQYF.